This T cell receptor beta chain was identified during a study of blood T cell repertoires in COVID-19. Study context: COVID-19 samples from acute and convalescent phases originated in the United States, Italy and Spain. In each case, the material was cDNA or gDNA derived from T cells, B-cell-depleted T cells, or PBMCs.

This clone was counted once. Sequenced by immunoSEQ multiplex PCR; TCRdb stores in-frame clones only, minus some. The sample includes fewer than 350,000 clones, 86% of them seen just once. From germline, CDR1 is SNHLY and CDR2 FYNNEI. V lost 4 bases to trimming and J lost 5 bases, with 9 bases between them. This CDR3 contains 14 residues. This TCR was recovered from a woman in her 30s who had recovered from COVID-19. This chain connects TRBV2 to TRBJ1-6; D perhaps matches TRBD1 (5 bases). Sequencing was done on a sample of peripheral blood. The CDR3 DNA reads TGTGCCAGCAGTGGACCAGGGAATAATTCACCCCTCCACTTT. It codes for CASSGPGNNSPLHF.